Below are 26 T cell receptor beta chains sequenced from a single sample in a study of blood T cells in healthy people across ages. Then a second PCR, running about 6 to 12 cycles, was carried out with a sample-barcoded 5' primer and a J-beta primer mix. TCRdb fed the 5' RACE reads into MiXCR, producing one record per CDR3 protein. The sample holds some 730,000 distinct CDR3 sequences, 22% seen once. The sample taken for sequencing was blood. The receptors were sampled from a man in his 70s in good health.

The V gene is TRBV12-3 or TRBV12-4, the J gene TRBJ2-7, with D unclear. V lost 3 bases to trimming and J lost 4 bases, with 16 bases between them. CDR3 size: 15 residues. CDR3 sequence reads: CASSFQAFIGYEQYF. CDR3 DNA: TGTGCCAGCAGTTTTCAAGCCTTCATTGGGTACGAGCAGTACTTC.

The rearrangement joins TRBV20-1 to TRBJ2-2; 10 bases are shared with TRBD2. V gave up 2 bases and J gave up 6 bases; unmatched junction bases: 3. The CDR3 contains 14 residues. Germline V gene lookup returns CDR1 DFQATT and CDR2 SNEGSKA (reference sequence). DNA for the CDR3: TGCAGTGCTAGAAGGCTAGCGGGAGCCGGGGAGCTGTTTTTT. This sequence encodes CSARRLAGAGELFF.

Comment on this clonotype: Mismatch with germline at one junction end may stem from a read error. This chain connects TRBV5-1 to TRBJ2-5; perhaps TRBD2 as D (6 bases). The closer fit of TRBJ2-1 to the DNA end suggests the J call may be wrong. The CDR3 loop spans 15 amino acids. The germline CDR1 and CDR2 sequences are SGHRS and YFSETQ. The CDR3 nucleotides are TGCGCCAGCAGCTTGACGGGAGCTTATTACAACGAGCAGTTCTTC. It yields the protein CASSLTGAYYNEQFF.

This clonotype has ten or more counts. Here the CDR3 reads CASSLLADWNEQFF. The CDR3 DNA reads TGCGCCAGCAGCTTACTAGCGGACTGGAATGAGCAGTTCTTC. The chain joins TRBV5-1 to TRBJ2-1, with TRBD2 matching 8 bases. V lost 2 bases to trimming and J lost 7 bases; unmatched junction nucleotides: 5. The CDR3 loop spans 14 amino acids. The germline gives CDR1 SGHRS, CDR2 YFSETQ. The whole variable domain, filled in from reference TRBV5-1 and TRBJ2-1, reads KAGVTQTPRYLIKTRGQQVTLSCSPISGHRSVSWYQQTPGQGLQFLFEYFSETQRNKGNFPGRFSGRQFSNSRSEMNVSTLELGDSALYLCASSLLADWNEQFFGPGTRLTVL.

This clonotype was seen more than once but under ten times. The CDR3 protein is CASSRLTTSGGSNEQFF. For the CDR3, the DNA is TGTGCCAGCAGTCGCTTAACAACTAGCGGGGGATCCAATGAGCAGTTCTTC. The chain joins TRBV6-4 to TRBJ2-1; 11 bases match TRBD2. The CDR3 totals 17 residues. The germline V gene encodes CDR1 MRHNA and CDR2 SNTAGT. The trim removed 5 bases at V and 6 bases at J, leaving 12 bases unmatched.

This clonotype was counted a few times. The genes are TRBV12-3 or TRBV12-4 and TRBJ2-1; D possibly corresponds to TRBD1 (5 bases). Judging by the DNA end, TRBJ2-7 fits better; the J call may be wrong. The CDR3 consists of 14 residues. CDR3 sequence: CASRLDKHSYEQYF. The CDR3 DNA reads TGTGCCAGCAGACTGGACAAACACTCCTACGAGCAGTACTTC.

There are a few counts of this clonotype. CDR3 sequence (DNA): TGTGCCAGCAGTTTATCGTTCAACACCAGGACTGGCTACACCTTC. Its protein is CASSLSFNTRTGYTF. The rearrangement uses TRBV27 and TRBJ1-2; D is uncertain. The CDR3 sequence is 15 residues long. In germline, CDR1 is MNHEY, CDR2 SMNVEV (reference sequence). V lost 0 bases, J lost 7 bases, and 15 bases lay in between.

The chain employs TRBV20-1 and TRBJ1-6; no definite D call. The CDR3 extends over 13 amino acids. V dropped 3 bases and J dropped 9 bases, with 12 bases sitting between them. CDR1 is DFQATT, CDR2 SNEGSKA, per germline (reference sequence). CDR3 protein: CSASSVGGSPLHF. CDR3 sequence (DNA): TGCAGTGCTAGTTCTGTTGGTGGTTCACCCCTCCACTTT.

The rearrangement uses TRBV18 and TRBJ2-1; 8 positions agree with TRBD2. This CDR3 comprises 16 residues. Per the germline V gene, CDR1 is KGHSH and CDR2 is LQKENI. J gave up 7 bases and V 6 bases, and 14 bases lay outside the gene matches. The CDR3 DNA is TGTGCCAGCTCGCCCGGGAGGCCTAGCGGGTTTAATGAGCAGTTCTTC. Residues: CASSPGRPSGFNEQFF. The full variable domain, rest sourced from reference TRBV18 and TRBJ2-1, is NAGVMQNPRHLVRRRGQEARLRCSPMKGHSHVYWYRQLPEEGLKFMVYLQKENIIDESGMPKERFSAEFPKEGPSILRIQQVVRGDSAAYFCASSPGRPSGFNEQFFGPGTRLTVL.

This clonotype was seen a few times. A single base separates this from a much larger clone, so it may be a read error. This chain's CDR3 is CTSRSGTGQSPLHF. CDR3 DNA sequence: TGTACCAGCAGGTCCGGGACTGGTCAGTCACCCCTCCACTTT. The V call is TRBV3-1, the J call TRBJ1-6; TRBD1 might be the D (5 bases). The CDR3 is 14 residues long. Germline V lookup: CDR1 LGHDT, CDR2 YNNKEL (reference sequence).

The gene calls are TRBV7-9 and TRBJ1-5; D perhaps matches TRBD1 (5 bases). Germline V gene sequence: CDR1 SEHNR, CDR2 FQNEAQ (reference sequence). The CDR3 is 14 residues long. Deletions cut 3 bases from V and 3 bases from J, with 9 bases between. The CDR3 DNA reads TGTGCCAGCAGCTTCCCAGGGCCCAATCAGCCCCAGCATTTT. Its protein product is CASSFPGPNQPQHF. The full variable domain, its missing parts supplied by reference TRBV7-9 and TRBJ1-5, is DTGVSQNPRHKITKRGQNVTFRCDPISEHNRLYWYRQTLGQGPEFLTYFQNEAQLEKSRLLSDRFSAERPKGSFSTLEIQRTEQGDSAMYLCASSFPGPNQPQHFGDGTRLSIL.

This rearrangement joins TRBV28 to TRBJ2-3, with 7 bases identical to TRBD1. The J segment lost 4 bases and the V segment lost 5 bases, leaving 12 bases of the junction unmatched. CDR3 size: 16 residues. Germline lookup yields CDR1 MDHEN and CDR2 SYDVKM. The CDR3 DNA reads TGTGCCAGCAGTGACAGGGAAGGGAATAGGGCAGATACGCAGTATTTT. This gives the protein CASSDREGNRADTQYF.

The chain has TRBV7-3 and TRBJ2-1; D may be TRBD1 or TRBD2 (6 bases each). The V end lost 4 bases, the J end lost 4 bases, and 14 bases lay between the germline ends. This CDR3 is 15 amino acids long. Germline V gives CDR1 SGHTA, CDR2 FQGTGA. The CDR3 DNA follows: TGTGCCAGCAGCTCCGCCGGGGGCGCTTACAATGAGCAGTTCTTC. Amino acids: CASSSAGGAYNEQFF.

This chain connects TRBV19 to TRBJ2-5; D gene ambiguous. With the DNA end fitting TRBJ2-1 better, the J assignment may be wrong. This CDR3 spans 12 amino acids. The V gene's germline CDR1 is LNHDA and CDR2 SQIVND (reference sequence). This chain's CDR3 is CASSIYGAEQFF. The CDR3 DNA sequence: TGTGCCAGTAGTATTTATGGCGCTGAGCAGTTCTTC.

This clonotype turned up a few times. V gene TRBV4-1 combines with J gene TRBJ1-1; D possibly corresponds to TRBD1 (5 bases). V was cut by 6 bases and J by 1 base, with 15 bases left in between. The length of the CDR3 is 15 residues. Germline V gene lookup returns CDR1 MGHRA and CDR2 YSYEKL. Here the CDR3 DNA reads TGCGCCAGCAGTCCGACCGGGACGGAGAACACTGAAGCTTTCTTT. Residues: CASSPTGTENTEAFF.

The chain employs TRBV4-1 and TRBJ2-3; the match to TRBD2 covers 7 bases. V lost 3 bases, J lost 0 bases, and 9 bases stayed unmatched. Germline CDR1 reads MGHRA; CDR2 reads YSYEKL. The CDR3 is 17 residues long. This CDR3 is CASSQAEAGTSTDTQYF. DNA for the CDR3: TGCGCCAGCAGCCAGGCAGAAGCGGGGACTAGCACAGATACGCAGTATTTT.

V usage is TRBV14 and J usage is TRBJ2-2; D not certain. Germline CDR1 SGHDN, CDR2 FVKESK. Trimming cost V 5 bases and J 6 bases, with 10 bases left between them. The CDR3 length is 13 residues. CDR3 sequence: CASSEVRAGELFF. The CDR3 region has the DNA TGTGCCAGCAGCGAAGTTCGGGCCGGGGAGCTGTTTTTT. The whole variable domain, remainder taken from reference TRBV14 and TRBJ2-2, is EAGVTQFPSHSVIEKGQTVTLRCDPISGHDNLYWYRRVMGKEIKFLLHFVKESKQDESGMPNNRFLAERTGGTYSTLKVQPAELEDSGVYFCASSEVRAGELFFGEGSRLTVL.

This clonotype showed up just a few times. The chain links TRBV21-1 to TRBJ1-5. TRBV21-1 is assigned pseudogene status. The CDR3 contains 13 residues. The CDR3 nucleotides read TGTGCCAGCAGCAACGGTTGCGGTCAGCCCCAGCATTTT. Translated, it gives CASSNGCGQPQHF.

The chain couples TRBV20-1 to TRBJ1-5; weak D call: TRBD1 (5 bases). Germline loops: CDR1 DFQATT, CDR2 SNEGSKA (reference sequence). CDR3 length: 14 residues. Trimming stripped 6 bases from V and 1 base from J, with 13 bases between. The DNA of the CDR3 is TGCAGTGCCTTAGGAAGGGACAGCAATCAGCCCCAGCATTTT. It is translated as CSALGRDSNQPQHF.

V is TRBV7-2 and J is TRBJ2-3; D is unresolved. The J call is uncertain, as TRBJ1-5 better fits the DNA end. This CDR3 contains 14 residues. Germline assignment: CDR1 SGHTA and CDR2 FQGNSA. CDR3 in DNA: TGTGCCAGCAGCTTAGACCCGGGCACAGATACGCAGCATTTT. Translating gives CASSLDPGTDTQHF.

The chain employs TRBV29-1 and TRBJ2-5; no definite D call. The CDR3 has 14 residues. Deletions cut 0 bases from V and 5 bases from J, with 13 bases between. Germline V gene sequence: CDR1 SQVTM, CDR2 ANQGSEA. The CDR3 protein is CSVEDLVLGETQYF. In DNA, the CDR3 is TGCAGCGTTGAAGACCTAGTGTTGGGGGAGACCCAGTACTTC.

The V call is TRBV14, the J call TRBJ2-5; the match to TRBD2 covers 10 bases. Germline CDR1 and CDR2: SGHDN and FVKESK. Unmatched junction bases numbered 4, after V lost 0 bases and J lost 6 bases. This CDR3 spans 15 amino acids. In nucleotides, the CDR3 is TGTGCCAGCAGCCAAGACAGTAGCGGGAGGAAGACCCAGTACTTC. Encoded protein: CASSQDSSGRKTQYF.

The chain combines TRBV20-1 with TRBJ1-1, with D possibly being TRBD1 (6 bases). The germline V gene has CDR1 DFQATT and CDR2 SNEGSKA (reference sequence). CDR3 length: 15 residues. V gave up 5 bases and J gave up 5 bases, with 21 bases separating them. CDR3: CSAGGTSSGNTEAFF. CDR3 in DNA: TGCAGTGCTGGTGGGACATCTTCTGGTAATACTGAAGCTTTCTTT.

This clonotype was picked up one time. The DNA for the CDR3 is TGTGCCAGCAGTGTTCAGGGGGCCTCCTACAATGAGCAGTTCTTC. Translation gives CASSVQGASYNEQFF. V is TRBV6-4 and J is TRBJ2-1; 8 nucleotides line up with TRBD1. The CDR3 consists of 15 residues. Germline values: CDR1 MRHNA, CDR2 SNTAGT. Trimming took 4 bases from V and 0 from J; bases not matched to a gene: 2.

This clonotype was found a few times. The chain joins TRBV20-1 to TRBJ2-3; tentatively, D is TRBD2 (5 bases). Trimming cost V 3 bases and J 2 bases, with 12 bases left between them. CDR3 length: 14 amino acids. The V gene's germline CDR1 is DFQATT and CDR2 SNEGSKA (reference sequence). The CDR3 bases are TGCAGTGCTAGTCAGGACTCTTACACAGATACGCAGTATTTT. As protein: CSASQDSYTDTQYF.

Concerning this clonotype: At one boundary the junction diverges from the germline segment, which might be a read error. For the CDR3, the DNA is TGTGCCGGCAGTCGGACAGGGGATGGCTACACCTTC. Protein sequence: CAGSRTGDGYTF. The chain uses TRBV6-5 and TRBJ1-2, with 9 bases that match TRBD1. The germline V gene encodes CDR1 MNHEY and CDR2 SVGAGI. The CDR3 contains 12 residues.